Each of the 22 T cell receptor beta chains below was sequenced from the same sample in a study of T cells after yellow fever vaccination. One entry per CDR3 protein, called by TCRdb with MiXCR from the 5' RACE reads. This sample has over 250,000 distinct CDR3 sequences, with over 3.5% found just once. This specimen consisted of PBMCs, obtained 5 days after the yellow fever booster vaccination. The receptors derive from a man aged 18 to 35 who received the YFV17D yellow fever vaccine.

This clonotype was detected many times. The J gene is TRBJ2-3, the V gene TRBV6-4; D possibly corresponds to TRBD2 (6 bases). The CDR3 length is 15 residues. Germline CDR1 MRHNA, CDR2 SNTAGT. Trimming cost V 0 bases and J 0 bases, with 7 bases left between them. Here the CDR3 DNA reads TGTGCCAGCAGTGACTCAGCGGGTAGCACAGATACGCAGTATTTT. It is translated as CASSDSAGSTDTQYF.

The chain uses TRBV29-1 and TRBJ2-5; 8 bases line up with TRBD2. J lost 5 bases, V lost 8 bases, and 7 bases had no gene match. CDR3 length: 12 residues. Germline CDR1 and CDR2: SQVTM and ANQGSEA. The CDR3: CSTREGRETQYF. For the CDR3, the DNA is TGCAGCACCCGGGAGGGTCGGGAGACCCAGTACTTC.

The chain links TRBV20-1 to TRBJ2-6; no firm D call. Germline V gene sequence: CDR1 DFQATT, CDR2 SNEGSKA (reference sequence). Deletions cut 8 bases from V and 6 bases from J, with 20 bases between. CDR3 length equals 15 residues. The CDR3 DNA sequence: TGCAGTATCCAACGGAGTTCGCCATTGGCCAACGTCCTGACTTTC. Translation gives CSIQRSSPLANVLTF.

This clonotype occurred many times. The chain has TRBV12-3 or TRBV12-4 and TRBJ1-6, with D possibly TRBD1 on 6 matching bases. The CDR3 has 15 residues. Trimming shortened V by 7 bases and J by 10 bases, and 20 bases separated the two germline ends. CDR3 bases: TGTGCCAGCACCTTACAGGGTAGTAAACGATCACCCCTCCACTTT. Protein product: CASTLQGSKRSPLHF.

Many counts were recorded for this clonotype. The gene calls are TRBV7-2 and TRBJ2-7, with D perhaps matching TRBD1 (5 bases). Germline V CDR1 and CDR2: SGHTA, FQGNSA. V was shortened by 7 bases and J by 3 bases, with 19 bases between the two germline ends. There are 15 residues in the CDR3. CDR3 residues: CASTFRGLGVYEQYF. CDR3 DNA: TGTGCCAGCACCTTTAGGGGTCTAGGTGTCTACGAGCAGTACTTC.

This clonotype occurred a few times. The chain recombines TRBV19 with TRBJ2-3; 9 nucleotides agree with TRBD1. Germline V gene data show CDR1 as LNHDA and CDR2 as SQIVND (reference sequence). The CDR3 is 15 residues long. With V trimmed by 3 bases and J by 6 bases, 7 bases remained unmatched. The CDR3 here is CASSMYGQGMDTQYF. The CDR3 DNA follows: TGTGCCAGTAGTATGTATGGACAGGGGATGGATACGCAGTATTTT.

The chain links TRBV25-1 to TRBJ2-5; tentatively, D is TRBD2 (6 bases). The CDR3 has 15 residues. The V end was cut by 3 bases, the J end by 6 bases, with 17 bases between. The V gene's germline CDR1 is MGHDK and CDR2 SYGVNS. In nucleotides, the CDR3 is TGTGCCAGCAGTGACCAGGGACTTCGGGGCCAGACCCAGTACTTC. It encodes CASSDQGLRGQTQYF.

V is TRBV5-6 and J is TRBJ1-3; TRBD1 matches 7 bases. Germline CDR1 is SGHDT and CDR2 is YYEEEE. V shed 4 bases, J shed 5 bases, and the junction held 6 bases outside the gene matches. This CDR3 is built from 14 residues. CDR3 region: CASSRGQARNTIYF. CDR3 nucleotide sequence: TGTGCCAGCAGCCGAGGACAGGCTCGAAACACCATATATTTT.

The CDR3 DNA reads TGCAGTGCTAGGGACACGGACCTCGATACGCAGTATTTT. It specifies CSARDTDLDTQYF. The chain employs TRBV20-1 and TRBJ2-3; maybe TRBD1 (5 bases). This CDR3 is built from 13 residues. Germline-derived CDR1 and CDR2 are DFQATT and SNEGSKA (reference sequence). The V gene lost 3 bases and the J gene lost 6 bases, with 13 bases spanning the gap.

This clonotype turned up a few times. This rearrangement joins TRBV7-3 to TRBJ2-3; D is unclear. The CDR3 is 14 amino acids. CDR1 is SGHTA and CDR2 is FQGTGA in the germline V gene. Trimming removed 5 bases from V and 5 bases from J, with 14 bases in between. CDR3 amino acids: CASSPVPLGDTQYF. The CDR3 nucleotides are TGTGCCAGCAGCCCCGTACCCTTAGGAGATACGCAGTATTTT.

The chain has TRBV6-5 and TRBJ2-3, with 16 bases identical to TRBD2. Germline V gives CDR1 MNHEY, CDR2 SVGAGI. This CDR3 has 17 amino acids. V was pared by 6 bases and J by 7 bases, with 10 bases of the junction left unmatched. The CDR3 region is CASSLGLAGGMGNTQYF. The CDR3 DNA sequence: TGTGCCAGCAGCTTGGGACTAGCGGGGGGGATGGGGAATACGCAGTATTTT.

This clonotype was counted between two and nine times. J is TRBJ2-1 and V is TRBV5-1; D is uncertain. V was trimmed by 0 bases and J by 9 bases, leaving 10 bases between them. The CDR3 spans 13 residues. The V gene's germline CDR1 is SGHRS and CDR2 YFSETQ. The CDR3 region is CASSLGEAREQFF. The CDR3 DNA reads as TGCGCCAGCAGCTTGGGTGAGGCCCGTGAGCAGTTCTTC.

This rearrangement joins TRBV12-3 or TRBV12-4 to TRBJ2-1; a possible D gene is TRBD1 (5 bases). This CDR3 spans 13 amino acids. Trimming cost V 6 bases and J 5 bases, with 11 bases left between them. The CDR3 region has the DNA TGTGCCAGCAGACGAGACAGTAACAATGAGCAGTTCTTC. Translating it yields CASRRDSNNEQFF.

This clonotype was picked up a small number of times. The CDR3 DNA is TGTGCCAGCACTCCCCTGGACAGCTATTTTGAAGCTTTCTTT. Its translation is CASTPLDSYFEAFF. The genes are TRBV12-3 or TRBV12-4 and TRBJ1-1; D perhaps matches TRBD1 (6 bases). This CDR3 contains 14 residues. Trimming removed 7 bases at V and 7 bases at J, with 19 bases between.

The chain is built from TRBV5-5 and TRBJ1-1; D unresolved. This CDR3 is 14 amino acids long. Germline V gene data show CDR1 as SGHKS and CDR2 as YYEKEE (reference sequence). V was pared by 2 bases and J by 6 bases, with 14 bases between. In nucleotides, the CDR3 is TGTGCCAGCAGCTTTGGGGTGGTTACATCTGAAGCTTTCTTT. It specifies CASSFGVVTSEAFF.

This clonotype was seen at least ten times. The rearrangement joins TRBV25-1 to TRBJ2-5; D remains unclear. The CDR3 consists of 14 residues. V lost 6 bases and J lost 4, with 15 bases in between. CDR1 and CDR2 (germline): MGHDK, SYGVNS. CDR3 protein: CASSDLQGSETQYF. The CDR3 DNA reads as TGTGCCAGCAGCGACCTGCAAGGTTCAGAGACCCAGTACTTC.

This clonotype was counted between two and nine times. As DNA, the CDR3 is TGCGCCAGCAGCCAACTTGTATCCGGGACTAGCGGGCGTCCGGAGCAGTTCTTC. It codes for CASSQLVSGTSGRPEQFF. The V call is TRBV4-1, the J call TRBJ2-1; 12 nucleotides line up with TRBD2. The germline gives CDR1 MGHRA, CDR2 YSYEKL. This CDR3 has 18 residues. V was pared by 2 bases and J by 10 bases, with 15 bases of the junction left unmatched.

This clonotype was counted only a few times. The chain couples TRBV10-1 to TRBJ2-3; a weak D match, TRBD2 (5 bases). Germline CDR1 is WNHNN and CDR2 is SYGVQD (reference sequence). This CDR3 comprises 10 residues. CDR3 sequence (DNA): TGCGCGCGGGGCACAGATACGCAGTATTTT. Translated: CARGTDTQYF.

The gene calls are TRBV12-3 or TRBV12-4 and TRBJ1-5; D is perhaps TRBD1 (6 bases). The CDR3 length is 13 residues. V gave up 5 bases and J gave up 7 bases, with 12 bases separating them. In DNA form, the CDR3 reads TGTGCCAGCAGTATAGGGGACAAACAGCCCCAGCATTTT. Translation: CASSIGDKQPQHF.

The chain combines TRBV7-2 with TRBJ2-6, with 9 bases aligning to TRBD1. The CDR3 is 16 amino acids. CDR1 is SGHTA, CDR2 FQGNSA, per germline. V lost 3 bases and J lost 4; bases outside the gene matches: 4. This CDR3 is CASSFGTGSGANVLTF. The CDR3 DNA follows: TGTGCCAGCAGCTTTGGGACAGGGAGCGGGGCCAACGTCCTGACTTTC.

This clonotype turned up a few times. The J gene is TRBJ2-3, the V gene TRBV12-3 or TRBV12-4; TRBD1 or TRBD2 may be the D gene (6 bases each). The CDR3 length is 16 residues. Trimming removed 6 bases from V and 4 bases from J, with 20 bases in between. The CDR3 DNA is TGTGCCAGCAGAAAACAGGGTTGGAGGGGGTCAGATACGCAGTATTTT. As protein: CASRKQGWRGSDTQYF.

The J gene is TRBJ1-4, the V gene TRBV7-6; D is perhaps TRBD1 (5 bases). With 3 bases removed from V and 3 bases from J, the gap between germline ends came to 8 bases. Germline V gene lookup returns CDR1 SGHVS and CDR2 FNYEAQ. The CDR3 consists of 14 residues. The CDR3 DNA follows: TGTGCCAGCAGCTTCGGGGGTGCTAATGAAAAACTGTTTTTT. Translating gives CASSFGGANEKLFF. Drawing the rest from reference TRBV7-6 and TRBJ1-4, the complete variable domain is GAGVSQSPRYKVTKRGQDVALRCDPISGHVSLYWYRQALGQGPEFLTYFNYEAQQDKSGLPNDRFSAERPEGSISTLTIQRTEQRDSAMYRCASSFGGANEKLFFGSGTQLSVL.